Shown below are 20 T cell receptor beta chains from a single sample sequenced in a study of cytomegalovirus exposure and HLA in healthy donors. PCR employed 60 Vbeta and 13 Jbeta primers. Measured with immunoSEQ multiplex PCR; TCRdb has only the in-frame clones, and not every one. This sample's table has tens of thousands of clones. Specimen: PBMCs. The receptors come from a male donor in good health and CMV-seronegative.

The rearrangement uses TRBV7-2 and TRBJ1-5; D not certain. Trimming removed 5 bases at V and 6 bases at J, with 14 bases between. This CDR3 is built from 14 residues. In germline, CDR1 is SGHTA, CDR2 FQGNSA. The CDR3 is CASSREGQRQPQHF. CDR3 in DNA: TGTGCCAGCAGCCGGGAAGGCCAACGTCAGCCCCAGCATTTT.

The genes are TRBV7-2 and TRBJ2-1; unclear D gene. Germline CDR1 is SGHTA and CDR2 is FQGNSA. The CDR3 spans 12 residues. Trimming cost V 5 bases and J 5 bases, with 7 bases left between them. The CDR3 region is CASSDFDNEQFF. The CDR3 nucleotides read TGTGCCAGCAGCGACTTCGACAATGAGCAGTTCTTC.

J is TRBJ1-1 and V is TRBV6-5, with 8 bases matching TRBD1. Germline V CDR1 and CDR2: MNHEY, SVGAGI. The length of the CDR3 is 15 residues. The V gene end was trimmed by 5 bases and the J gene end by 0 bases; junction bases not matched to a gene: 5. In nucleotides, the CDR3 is TGTGCCAGCAGTATGGACAGGGCCATGAACACTGAAGCTTTCTTT. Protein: CASSMDRAMNTEAFF.

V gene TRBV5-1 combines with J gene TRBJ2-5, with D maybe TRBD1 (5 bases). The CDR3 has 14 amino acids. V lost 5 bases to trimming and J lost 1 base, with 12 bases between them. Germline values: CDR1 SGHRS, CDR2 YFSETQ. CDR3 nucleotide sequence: TGCGCCAGCAGGTCCCAGGGCACCCAAGAGACCCAGTACTTC. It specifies CASRSQGTQETQYF.

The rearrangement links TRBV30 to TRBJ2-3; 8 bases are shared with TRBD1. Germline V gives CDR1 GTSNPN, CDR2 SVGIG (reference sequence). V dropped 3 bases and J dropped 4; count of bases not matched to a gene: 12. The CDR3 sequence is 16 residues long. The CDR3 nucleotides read TGTGCCTGGAGGTCGCCGTGGCAGGGGGCGTCAGATACGCAGTATTTT. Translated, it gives CAWRSPWQGASDTQYF.

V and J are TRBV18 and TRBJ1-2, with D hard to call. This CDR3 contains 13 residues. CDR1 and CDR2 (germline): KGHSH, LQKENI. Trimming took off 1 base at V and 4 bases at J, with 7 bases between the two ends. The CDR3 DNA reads TGTGCCAGCTCACCACGGGAGCTCTATGGCTACACCTTC. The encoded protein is CASSPRELYGYTF.

The CDR3 loop is CASSWERGQETQYF. CDR3 DNA sequence: TGTGCCAGCAGCTGGGAGCGGGGGCAAGAGACCCAGTACTTC. The chain recombines TRBV11-2 with TRBJ2-5; 8 nucleotides match TRBD2. Per the germline V gene, CDR1 is SGHAT and CDR2 is FQNNGV. This CDR3 spans 14 amino acids. Trimming at V came to 4 bases and at J to 2 bases, leaving 3 bases not matched to a gene.

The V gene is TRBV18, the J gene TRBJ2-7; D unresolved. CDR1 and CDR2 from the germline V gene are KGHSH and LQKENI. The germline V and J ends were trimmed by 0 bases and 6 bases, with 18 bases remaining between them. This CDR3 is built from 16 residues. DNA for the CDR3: TGTGCCAGCTCACCACCGGCAGTCAATCCTCTGGCCGAGCAGTACTTC. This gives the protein CASSPPAVNPLAEQYF. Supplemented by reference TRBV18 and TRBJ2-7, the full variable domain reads NAGVMQNPRHLVRRRGQEARLRCSPMKGHSHVYWYRQLPEEGLKFMVYLQKENIIDESGMPKERFSAEFPKEGPSILRIQQVVRGDSAAYFCASSPPAVNPLAEQYFGPGTRLTVT.

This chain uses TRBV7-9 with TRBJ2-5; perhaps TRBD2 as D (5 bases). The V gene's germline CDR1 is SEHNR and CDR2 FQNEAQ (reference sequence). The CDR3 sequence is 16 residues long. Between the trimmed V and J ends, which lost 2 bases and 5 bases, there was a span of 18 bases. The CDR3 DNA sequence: TGTGCCAGCAGCTTATTCCTCAATCTAGCAACCGAGACCCAGTACTTC. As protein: CASSLFLNLATETQYF.

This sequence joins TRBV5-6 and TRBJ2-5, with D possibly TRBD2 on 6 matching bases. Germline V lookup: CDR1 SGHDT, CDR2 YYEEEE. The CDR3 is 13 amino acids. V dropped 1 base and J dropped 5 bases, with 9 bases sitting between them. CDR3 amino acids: CASSLHGGETQYF. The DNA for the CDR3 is TGTGCCAGCAGCTTGCACGGAGGGGAGACCCAGTACTTC.

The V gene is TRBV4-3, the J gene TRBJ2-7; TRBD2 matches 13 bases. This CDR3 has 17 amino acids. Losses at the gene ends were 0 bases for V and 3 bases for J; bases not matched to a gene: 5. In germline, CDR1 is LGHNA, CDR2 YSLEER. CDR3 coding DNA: TGCGCCAGCAGCCAAGATCGCGGGACTAGCGGGATCTACGAGCAGTACTTC. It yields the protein CASSQDRGTSGIYEQYF.

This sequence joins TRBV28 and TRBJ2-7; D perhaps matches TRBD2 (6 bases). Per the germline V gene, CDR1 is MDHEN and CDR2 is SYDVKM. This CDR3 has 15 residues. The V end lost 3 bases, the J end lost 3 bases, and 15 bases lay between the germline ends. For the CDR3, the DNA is TGTGCCAGCAGTTTCGGCGGGGCGCAGGGCTACGAGCAGTACTTC. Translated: CASSFGGAQGYEQYF.

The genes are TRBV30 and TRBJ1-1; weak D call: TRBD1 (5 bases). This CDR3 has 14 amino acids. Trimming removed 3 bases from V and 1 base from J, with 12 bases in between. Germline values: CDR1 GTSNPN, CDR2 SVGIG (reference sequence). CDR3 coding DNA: TGTGCCTGGAGGGGGGGGAAAGGGAACACTGAAGCTTTCTTT. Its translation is CAWRGGKGNTEAFF. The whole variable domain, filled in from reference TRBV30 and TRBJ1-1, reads SQTIHQWPATLVQPVGSPLSLECTVEGTSNPNLYWYRQAAGRGLQLLFYSVGIGQISSEVPQNLSASRPQDRQFILSSKKLLLSDSGFYLCAWRGGKGNTEAFFGQGTRLTVV.

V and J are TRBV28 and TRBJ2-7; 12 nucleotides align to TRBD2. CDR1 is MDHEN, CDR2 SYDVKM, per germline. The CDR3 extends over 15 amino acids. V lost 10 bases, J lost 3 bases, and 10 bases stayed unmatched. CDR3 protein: CATRGQTSGSYEQYF. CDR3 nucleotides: TGTGCCACCCGAGGGCAGACTAGCGGGAGCTACGAGCAGTACTTC.

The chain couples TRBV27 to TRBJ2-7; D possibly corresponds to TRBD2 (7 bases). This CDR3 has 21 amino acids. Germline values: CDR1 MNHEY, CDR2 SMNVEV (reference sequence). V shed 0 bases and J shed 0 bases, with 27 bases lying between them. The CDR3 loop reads CASSLSGWGPPLKRDSYEQYF. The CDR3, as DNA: TGTGCCAGCAGTTTATCCGGATGGGGGCCGCCGCTAAAGCGGGACTCCTACGAGCAGTACTTC.

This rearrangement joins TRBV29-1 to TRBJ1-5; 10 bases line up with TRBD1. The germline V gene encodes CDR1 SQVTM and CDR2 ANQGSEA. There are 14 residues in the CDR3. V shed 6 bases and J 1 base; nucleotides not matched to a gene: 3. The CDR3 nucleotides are TGCAGCGTCGGGACAGGGGAAAGCAATCAGCCCCAGCATTTT. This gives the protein CSVGTGESNQPQHF.

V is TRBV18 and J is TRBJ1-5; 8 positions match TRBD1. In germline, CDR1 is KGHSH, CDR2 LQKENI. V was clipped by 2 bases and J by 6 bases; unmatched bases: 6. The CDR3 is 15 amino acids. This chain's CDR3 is CASSPTGGMSQPQHF. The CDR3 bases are TGTGCCAGCTCACCAACAGGGGGGATGAGTCAGCCCCAGCATTTT.

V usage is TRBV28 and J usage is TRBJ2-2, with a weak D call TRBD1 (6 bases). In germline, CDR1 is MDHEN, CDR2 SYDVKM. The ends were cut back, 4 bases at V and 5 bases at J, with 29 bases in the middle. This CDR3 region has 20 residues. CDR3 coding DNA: TGTGCCAGCAGTTCCCCCCTAGGGGGTACGGGTAGGGACACAACCGGGGAGCTGTTTTTT. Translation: CASSSPLGGTGRDTTGELFF. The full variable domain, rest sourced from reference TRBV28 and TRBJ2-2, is DVKVTQSSRYLVKRTGEKVFLECVQDMDHENMFWYRQDPGLGLRLIYFSYDVKMKEKGDIPEGYSVSREKKERFSLILESASTNQTSMYLCASSSPLGGTGRDTTGELFFGEGSRLTVL.

The CDR3 protein is CASSRLAGDTGELFF. The DNA of the CDR3 is TGTGCCAGCAGTCGACTAGCGGGGGACACCGGGGAGCTGTTTTTT. The V and J genes are TRBV7-2 and TRBJ2-2; the match to TRBD2 covers 12 bases. The junction had 2 bases not matched to a gene; V was cut back by 6 bases and J by 3 bases. This CDR3 is built from 15 residues. The germline gives CDR1 SGHTA, CDR2 FQGNSA.

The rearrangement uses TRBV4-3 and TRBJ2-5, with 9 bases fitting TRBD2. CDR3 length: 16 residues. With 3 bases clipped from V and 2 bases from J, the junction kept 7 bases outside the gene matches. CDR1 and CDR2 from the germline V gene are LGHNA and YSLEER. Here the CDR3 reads CASSHGTSRTQETQYF. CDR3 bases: TGCGCCAGCAGCCATGGGACTAGCAGGACTCAAGAGACCCAGTACTTC.